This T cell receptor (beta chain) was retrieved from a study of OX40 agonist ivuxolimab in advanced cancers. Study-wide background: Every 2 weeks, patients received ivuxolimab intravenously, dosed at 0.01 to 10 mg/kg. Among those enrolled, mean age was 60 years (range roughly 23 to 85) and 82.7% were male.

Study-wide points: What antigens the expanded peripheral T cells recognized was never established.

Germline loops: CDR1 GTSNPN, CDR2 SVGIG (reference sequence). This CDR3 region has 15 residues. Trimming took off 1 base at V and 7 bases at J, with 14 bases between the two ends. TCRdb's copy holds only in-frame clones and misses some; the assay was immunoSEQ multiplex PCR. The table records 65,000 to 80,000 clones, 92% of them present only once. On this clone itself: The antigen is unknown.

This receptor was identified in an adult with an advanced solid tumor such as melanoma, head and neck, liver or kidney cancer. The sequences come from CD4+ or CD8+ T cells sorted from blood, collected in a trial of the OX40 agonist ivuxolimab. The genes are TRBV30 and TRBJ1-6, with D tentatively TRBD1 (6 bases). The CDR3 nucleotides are TGTGCCTGGAGTGGACAGGCATACCTAAATTCACCCCTCCACTTT. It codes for CAWSGQAYLNSPLHF.